The 6 T cell receptor beta chains given below trace back to one sample, sequenced in a study of T-cell reconstitution after alpha-beta-depleted transplantation in children. Molecular barcoding with unique molecular identifiers was used for the TCRbeta library. TCRdb re-derived calls from the PCR reads in MiXCR, one entry per CDR3 protein. Here the sample spans 500,000 to 750,000 distinct CDR3 sequences, 25% to 30% being singletons. Specimen: PBMCs, collected before TCRalphabeta/CD19-depleted stem cell transplant. The receptor source for this set is a boy under two years old with Wiskott-Aldrich syndrome, due to receive a stem cell transplant.

This rearrangement joins TRBV5-1 to TRBJ1-2; 8 nucleotides align to TRBD1. The germline V gene encodes CDR1 SGHRS and CDR2 YFSETQ. There are 13 residues in the CDR3. J was trimmed by 8 bases and V by 4 bases; bases with no gene match: 7. Here the CDR3 DNA reads TGCGCCAGCAGCACCCGGGACAGGAGAGGCTACACCTTC. Translated: CASSTRDRRGYTF.

Note on this clonotype: One end of the junction fails to match germline, which may point to a read error. The chain uses TRBV12-3 or TRBV12-4 and TRBJ2-7; weak D call: TRBD2 (6 bases). This CDR3 comprises 13 residues. The CDR3 protein is CASTLGGLDEQYF. In DNA, the CDR3 is TGTGCCAGCACTTTAGGAGGGCTCGACGAGCAGTACTTC.

This clonotype has a count of ten or more. The rearrangement links TRBV5-1 to TRBJ2-1, with 8 bases that match TRBD2. This CDR3 region has 14 residues. Looked up from germline, CDR1 is SGHRS and CDR2 is YFSETQ. V lost 3 bases and J lost 4; bases outside the gene matches: 3. CDR3 region: CASSSGLDYNEQFF. The CDR3 DNA sequence: TGCGCCAGCAGCTCGGGACTAGATTACAATGAGCAGTTCTTC.

In this sample, this clonotype turned up a few times. The chain combines TRBV7-3 with TRBJ2-5, with D possibly being TRBD1 or TRBD2 (6 bases each). V was clipped by 1 base and J by 4 bases, with 16 bases between them. Germline lookup yields CDR1 SGHTA and CDR2 FQGTGA. The CDR3 has 16 residues. CDR3 region: CASSLSGQTGGETQYF. CDR3 coding DNA: TGTGCCAGCAGCTTAAGCGGACAGACCGGGGGAGAGACCCAGTACTTC.

The CDR3 spells CASRWTDDSPLHF. The CDR3 nucleotides are TGTGCCAGCAGGTGGACGGATGATTCACCCCTCCACTTT. The chain is built from TRBV12-3 or TRBV12-4 and TRBJ1-6; D is unclear. The CDR3 sequence is 13 residues long. Between the trimmed V and J ends, which lost 6 bases and 8 bases, there was a span of 11 bases.

This clonotype was detected only a few times. This chain links TRBV19 with TRBJ2-7; 7 bases agree with TRBD1. The germline gives CDR1 LNHDA, CDR2 SQIVND (reference sequence). The CDR3 is 11 residues long. V gave up 11 bases and J gave up 3 bases; unmatched junction bases: 4. For the CDR3, the DNA is TGTGCCTCCACAGGGGTCTACGAGCAGTACTTC. Protein: CASTGVYEQYF.